One sample yielded the 30 T cell receptor beta chains listed below, sequenced in a study of cytomegalovirus exposure and HLA in healthy donors. The data were produced by immunoSEQ multiplex PCR, yet TCRdb's version contains in-frame clones alone and is incomplete. The sample has about 74,000 clones, 90% to 95% seen once. Source material: PBMCs. These receptors came from a man younger than 35 in good health and CMV-seropositive.

The genes are TRBV10-3 and TRBJ2-7; TRBD2 aligns across 10 bases. The CDR3 loop spans 13 amino acids. Germline-derived CDR1 and CDR2 are ENHRY and SYGVKD. Unmatched junction bases numbered 3, after V lost 7 bases and J lost 3 bases. CDR3 bases: TGTGCCATCACTAGCGGGAGTATCTACGAGCAGTACTTC. It yields the protein CAITSGSIYEQYF.

The rearrangement links TRBV13 to TRBJ2-7; 8 nucleotides line up with TRBD2. The V gene end was trimmed by 5 bases and the J gene end by 6 bases; junction bases not matched to a gene: 3. The germline CDR1 and CDR2 sequences are PRHDT and FYEKMQ (reference sequence). The CDR3 is made up of 12 amino acids. CDR3 DNA sequence: TGTGCCAGCAGCGGACTAGCCGGCGAGCAGTACTTC. Translated, it gives CASSGLAGEQYF.

The V gene is TRBV18, the J gene TRBJ2-2; 11 bases line up with TRBD1. Germline values: CDR1 KGHSH, CDR2 LQKENI. The V and J ends lost 1 base and 6 bases, in that order; junction bases with no gene match: 1. There are 15 residues in the CDR3. CDR3 residues: CASSPRGQGAGELFF. The DNA for the CDR3 is TGTGCCAGCTCACCACGGGGACAGGGGGCCGGGGAGCTGTTTTTT. Together with reference TRBV18 and TRBJ2-2, the CDR3 gives the full variable domain: NAGVMQNPRHLVRRRGQEARLRCSPMKGHSHVYWYRQLPEEGLKFMVYLQKENIIDESGMPKERFSAEFPKEGPSILRIQQVVRGDSAAYFCASSPRGQGAGELFFGEGSRLTVL.

The genes are TRBV7-9 and TRBJ2-7, with TRBD2 matching 10 bases. The germline V gene has CDR1 SEHNR and CDR2 FQNEAQ (reference sequence). The CDR3 totals 18 residues. Trimming removed 5 bases from V and 1 base from J; junction bases left unmatched: 14. The DNA for the CDR3 is TGTGCCAGCAGCCCTCGGGGAGCGGGAGGGCCCGGGTCCTACGAGCAGTACTTC. Its translation: CASSPRGAGGPGSYEQYF.

The chain has TRBV11-2 and TRBJ2-1, with D possibly being TRBD2 (5 bases). Trimming stripped 6 bases from V and 0 bases from J, with 15 bases between. Germline V gene sequence: CDR1 SGHAT, CDR2 FQNNGV. The length of the CDR3 is 16 residues. CDR3 in DNA: TGTGCCAGCAGACCCTTGGGGAGAGTCTCCTACAATGAGCAGTTCTTC. Its translation is CASRPLGRVSYNEQFF.

Written as DNA, the CDR3 is TGTGCCAGCAGCCTCATTAATATTAAGACAGGAGAACATAACTATGGCTACACCTTC. Its translation is CASSLINIKTGEHNYGYTF. The genes are TRBV5-6 and TRBJ1-2; tentatively, D is TRBD1 (6 bases). Trimming shortened V by 4 bases and J by 1 base, and 26 bases separated the two germline ends. CDR3 length equals 19 residues. In germline, CDR1 is SGHDT, CDR2 YYEEEE.

J is TRBJ2-7 and V is TRBV30; 7 bases map to TRBD1. Germline assignment: CDR1 GTSNPN and CDR2 SVGIG (reference sequence). The CDR3 contains 12 residues. V lost 5 bases and J lost 7; bases outside the gene matches: 8. CDR3 sequence: CAWETGTGEQYF. The DNA for the CDR3 is TGTGCCTGGGAGACAGGGACGGGGGAGCAGTACTTC.

The rearrangement uses TRBV19 and TRBJ2-2; TRBD2 might be the D (5 bases). The CDR3 is made up of 15 amino acids. V shed 0 bases and J shed 4 bases, with 9 bases lying between them. Germline loops: CDR1 LNHDA, CDR2 SQIVND (reference sequence). The CDR3 loop reads CASSIDREFTGELFF. CDR3 coding DNA: TGTGCCAGTAGTATAGATCGGGAATTCACCGGGGAGCTGTTTTTT. The variable domain in full, with the rest retrieved from reference TRBV19 and TRBJ2-2, is DGGITQSPKYLFRKEGQNVTLSCEQNLNHDAMYWYRQDPGQGLRLIYYSQIVNDFQKGDIAEGYSVSREKKESFPLTVTSAQKNPTAFYLCASSIDREFTGELFFGEGSRLTVL.

V is TRBV4-2 and J is TRBJ1-1; D is ambiguous. Trimming removed 3 bases from V and 7 bases from J, with 18 bases in between. CDR3 size: 15 residues. Germline V lookup: CDR1 LGHNA, CDR2 YNFKEQ. CDR3 DNA: TGTGCCAGCAGCCAGTTGGCTGGAACAGCATTTGAAGCTTTCTTT. Its protein product is CASSQLAGTAFEAFF.

This chain uses TRBV19 with TRBJ1-2; no clear D. The CDR3 contains 14 residues. With 8 bases removed from V and 8 bases from J, the gap between germline ends came to 21 bases. CDR1 is LNHDA and CDR2 is SQIVND in the germline V gene (reference sequence). The CDR3 DNA follows: TGTGCCAGTGGACTACACACTCGGGAGGGAGGCTACACCTTC. This gives the protein CASGLHTREGGYTF. The full variable domain, rest sourced from reference TRBV19 and TRBJ1-2, is DGGITQSPKYLFRKEGQNVTLSCEQNLNHDAMYWYRQDPGQGLRLIYYSQIVNDFQKGDIAEGYSVSREKKESFPLTVTSAQKNPTAFYLCASGLHTREGGYTFGSGTRLTVV.

The genes are TRBV5-1 and TRBJ2-5; 7 bases are a match to TRBD1. CDR1 is SGHRS and CDR2 is YFSETQ in the germline V gene. J lost 2 bases, V lost 4 bases, and 2 bases had no gene match. This CDR3 is built from 13 residues. The CDR3 loop reads CASSPGQQETQYF. In DNA, the CDR3 is TGCGCCAGCAGCCCGGGACAGCAAGAGACCCAGTACTTC.

V gene TRBV29-1 combines with J gene TRBJ2-6; 8 bases are shared with TRBD2. The ends lost 3 bases at V and 3 bases at J; junction bases unmatched: 1. The CDR3 extends over 14 amino acids. Germline CDR1 and CDR2: SQVTM and ANQGSEA. This CDR3 is CSVEAGGGANVLTF. The DNA for the CDR3 is TGCAGCGTTGAGGCGGGAGGTGGGGCCAACGTCCTGACTTTC.

A single count supports this clone. V gene TRBV2 combines with J gene TRBJ2-7, with D tentatively TRBD1 (6 bases). The CDR3 has 13 residues. Germline CDR1 SNHLY, CDR2 FYNNEI. Between the trimmed V and J ends, which lost 8 bases and 2 bases, there was a span of 13 bases. The CDR3 DNA follows: TGTGCCAGCGCCGTCAGGGGAACCTACGAGCAGTACTTC. It translates to CASAVRGTYEQYF.

The chain carries TRBV25-1 and TRBJ2-4; D unresolved. V was clipped by 4 bases and J by 0 bases, with 13 bases between them. CDR1 is MGHDK, CDR2 SYGVNS, per germline. The CDR3 runs to 16 residues. The CDR3 region has the DNA TGTGCCAGCAGTGTCCAAAAACCAGAAGCCAAAAACATTCAGTACTTC. This codes for CASSVQKPEAKNIQYF. Using reference TRBV25-1 and TRBJ2-4 for the parts outside the CDR3, the full variable domain is EADIYQTPRYLVIGTGKKITLECSQTMGHDKMYWYQQDPGMELHLIHYSYGVNSTEKGDLSSESTVSRIRTEHFPLTLESARPSHTSQYLCASSVQKPEAKNIQYFGAGTRLSVL.

This chain connects TRBV4-2 to TRBJ2-7; 8 bases map to TRBD2. The CDR3 spans 16 residues. The trim removed 0 bases at V and 3 bases at J, leaving 7 bases unmatched. CDR1 is LGHNA and CDR2 is YNFKEQ in the germline V gene. This chain's CDR3 is CASSQDITAGVYEQYF. In DNA, the CDR3 is TGTGCCAGCAGCCAAGATATCACAGCGGGAGTCTACGAGCAGTACTTC.

This clone came up once. This chain uses TRBV7-6 with TRBJ2-5; D remains ambiguous. The V end lost 5 bases, the J end lost 1 base, and 5 bases lay between the germline ends. CDR1 and CDR2 from the germline V gene are SGHVS and FNYEAQ. The CDR3 runs 12 residues. The CDR3 region is CASSRFQETQYF. CDR3 bases: TGTGCCAGCAGCCGTTTCCAAGAGACCCAGTACTTC.

This clone was detected only a few times. The sample carries other DNA sequences with the same CDR3. CDR3 coding DNA: TGTGCCAGTAGTATCCGGGGAGTAGGAGAAAAACTGTTTTTT. Protein sequence: CASSIRGVGEKLFF. This sequence joins TRBV19 and TRBJ1-4; D uncertain. Looked up from germline, CDR1 is LNHDA and CDR2 is SQIVND (reference sequence). Trimming pared 3 bases from V and 8 bases from J, leaving 13 bases between. The length of the CDR3 is 14 residues.

This chain links TRBV19 with TRBJ2-1; 9 bases agree with TRBD1. Looked up from germline, CDR1 is LNHDA and CDR2 is SQIVND (reference sequence). The CDR3 totals 14 residues. Trimming cost V 3 bases and J 8 bases; bases outside gene matches: 5. CDR3 amino acids: CASSMGGQGHEQFF. Written as DNA, the CDR3 is TGTGCCAGTAGTATGGGAGGACAGGGGCATGAGCAGTTCTTC.

This clone was picked up one time. The rearrangement links TRBV19 to TRBJ2-7, with D perhaps matching TRBD2 (6 bases). The CDR3 is 15 amino acids. V was pared by 6 bases and J by 0 bases, with 15 bases between. CDR1 is LNHDA, CDR2 SQIVND, per germline (reference sequence). CDR3 sequence reads: CASRSGLNPSYEQYF. The CDR3 DNA reads as TGTGCCAGTAGGAGCGGGCTGAATCCCTCCTACGAGCAGTACTTC.

This chain connects TRBV5-6 to TRBJ1-2; possible D gene TRBD1, 5 bases. CDR3 size: 17 residues. Trimming cost V 6 bases and J 4 bases, with 25 bases left between them. Germline values: CDR1 SGHDT, CDR2 YYEEEE. The DNA for the CDR3 is TGTGCCAGCACCGTCGGCCTTCCCAGGGAAATCGCCTATGGCTACACCTTC. Its translation is CASTVGLPREIAYGYTF. Based on the CDR3 plus reference TRBV5-6 and TRBJ1-2, the full variable domain is DAGVTQSPTHLIKTRGQQVTLRCSPKSGHDTVSWYQQALGQGPQFIFQYYEEEERQRGNFPDRFSGHQFPNYSSELNVNALLLGDSALYLCASTVGLPREIAYGYTFGSGTRLTVV.

The gene calls are TRBV4-1 and TRBJ2-7, with 8 bases fitting TRBD2. The CDR3 is 14 amino acids. J was trimmed by 6 bases and V by 1 base; bases with no gene match: 5. Germline CDR1 is MGHRA and CDR2 is YSYEKL. This CDR3 reads CASSQARTSIEQYF. The CDR3, as DNA: TGCGCCAGCAGCCAAGCAAGGACTAGCATCGAGCAGTACTTC.

This chain links TRBV10-3 with TRBJ1-5, with 9 bases lining up with TRBD1. Germline trimming cut 8 bases from V and 4 bases from J; bases unmatched to any gene: 6. Per the germline V gene, CDR1 is ENHRY and CDR2 is SYGVKD. The CDR3 extends over 14 amino acids. The CDR3: CAIGQGQGNQPQHF. In nucleotides, the CDR3 is TGTGCCATCGGACAAGGACAGGGGAATCAGCCCCAGCATTTT.

This clone was counted a single time. V is TRBV2 and J is TRBJ2-3, with a possible D match to TRBD2 (7 bases). CDR1 is SNHLY and CDR2 is FYNNEI in the germline V gene. V was trimmed by 4 bases and J by 3 bases, leaving 20 bases between them. The CDR3 runs 17 residues. CDR3 amino acids: CASSAPWGGATTDTQYF. The CDR3 DNA reads TGTGCCAGCAGTGCCCCTTGGGGGGGCGCCACTACAGATACGCAGTATTTT.

V and J are TRBV10-3 and TRBJ1-2; no clear D. The CDR3 covers 11 residues. CDR1 and CDR2 (germline): ENHRY, SYGVKD. The V gene lost 7 bases and the J gene lost 8 bases, with 11 bases spanning the gap. The CDR3, as DNA: TGTGCCATCAAGAGGGATTGGGGCTACACCTTC. Its translation: CAIKRDWGYTF.

The rearrangement uses TRBV15 and TRBJ2-2; possible D gene TRBD1, 6 bases. Trimming took 3 bases from V and 7 from J, leaving 12 bases between them. The CDR3 extends over 14 amino acids. Germline V gene sequence: CDR1 LNHNV, CDR2 YYDKDF (reference sequence). CDR3 residues: CATSRGAQGGELFF. The CDR3 bases are TGTGCCACCAGCAGGGGTGCACAGGGCGGGGAGCTGTTTTTT.

The chain is built from TRBV5-4 and TRBJ2-3; TRBD1 might be the D (6 bases). V was cut by 1 base and J by 0 bases, with 12 bases left in between. The CDR3 loop spans 16 amino acids. Germline values: CDR1 SGHNT, CDR2 YYREEE (reference sequence). CDR3 bases: TGTGCCAGCAGCTTGTATTTGGACAGCAGCACAGATACGCAGTATTTT. This sequence encodes CASSLYLDSSTDTQYF.

This sequence joins TRBV7-2 and TRBJ2-3, with 10 bases matching TRBD2. Losses at the gene ends were 5 bases for V and 4 bases for J; bases not matched to a gene: 6. The CDR3 is 15 amino acids. Germline loops: CDR1 SGHTA, CDR2 FQGNSA. Written as DNA, the CDR3 is TGTGCCAGCAGCCGTATAGCGGGAGGCCCAGATACGCAGTATTTT. Translating gives CASSRIAGGPDTQYF.

The chain uses TRBV6-6 and TRBJ1-5; 7 bases agree with TRBD1. V lost 6 bases, J lost 7 bases, and 9 bases stayed unmatched. Germline V gene lookup returns CDR1 MNHNY and CDR2 SVGAGI (reference sequence). The CDR3 extends over 14 amino acids. The CDR3 coding sequence is TGTGCCAGCAGGGACACAGGGGCGGGGCAGCCCCAGCATTTT. It translates to CASRDTGAGQPQHF.

The J gene is TRBJ1-2, the V gene TRBV28; D unresolved. The CDR3 is 13 residues long. V lost 3 bases and J 8 bases, leaving 13 bases between the germline ends. Germline CDR1 reads MDHEN; CDR2 reads SYDVKM. The CDR3 loop is CASSFSGESGYTF. The DNA for the CDR3 is TGTGCCAGCAGTTTCAGCGGGGAATCGGGCTACACCTTC.

The chain employs TRBV5-6 and TRBJ1-2, with unresolved D. The germline gives CDR1 SGHDT, CDR2 YYEEEE. V lost 2 bases and J lost 6, with 17 bases in between. This CDR3 is 15 amino acids long. Here the CDR3 reads CASSFGFGVRDGYTF. The CDR3 nucleotides read TGTGCCAGCAGCTTCGGGTTCGGGGTTCGGGATGGCTACACCTTC.